This T cell receptor beta chain originates from a study of Ad26.COV2.S vaccination and SARS-CoV-2 variants. Across the whole study: Each vaccinee took Ad26.COV2.S intramuscularly, once or twice 56 days apart. The study's findings and limits: Analytic work on TCR breadth and depth might have understated the full extent of total T cell responses.

The protocol was immunoSEQ multiplex PCR, while the TCRdb copy is restricted to in-frame clones and leaves out a portion. The data contain roughly 410,000 clones, 83% of them seen just once; the ten biggest clones take up 7.4%. Described treatment: roughly 20 received Ad26.COV2.S at low or high dose, single or two shots; a few received placebo; per-sample allocation not given. Each sample was drawn 63 days after the first injection (of vaccine or placebo). Germline CDR1 reads MGHRA; CDR2 reads YSYEKL. The V and J ends lost 3 bases and 0 bases, in that order; junction bases with no gene match: 3. The length of the CDR3 is 17 residues. Comment on this clone: Its cognate antigen is unknown.

This TCR was sampled from a person between 18 and 59 years old who received the Ad26.COV2.S COVID-19 vaccine or a placebo. Source: peripheral blood, taken in a trial of Ad26.COV2.S vaccine versus placebo. This chain connects TRBV4-1 to TRBJ2-1; 12 positions agree with TRBD2. For the CDR3, the DNA is TGCGCCAGCAGCCACCCACTAGCGGGAGGCTCCTACAATGAGCAGTTCTTC. It encodes CASSHPLAGGSYNEQFF.